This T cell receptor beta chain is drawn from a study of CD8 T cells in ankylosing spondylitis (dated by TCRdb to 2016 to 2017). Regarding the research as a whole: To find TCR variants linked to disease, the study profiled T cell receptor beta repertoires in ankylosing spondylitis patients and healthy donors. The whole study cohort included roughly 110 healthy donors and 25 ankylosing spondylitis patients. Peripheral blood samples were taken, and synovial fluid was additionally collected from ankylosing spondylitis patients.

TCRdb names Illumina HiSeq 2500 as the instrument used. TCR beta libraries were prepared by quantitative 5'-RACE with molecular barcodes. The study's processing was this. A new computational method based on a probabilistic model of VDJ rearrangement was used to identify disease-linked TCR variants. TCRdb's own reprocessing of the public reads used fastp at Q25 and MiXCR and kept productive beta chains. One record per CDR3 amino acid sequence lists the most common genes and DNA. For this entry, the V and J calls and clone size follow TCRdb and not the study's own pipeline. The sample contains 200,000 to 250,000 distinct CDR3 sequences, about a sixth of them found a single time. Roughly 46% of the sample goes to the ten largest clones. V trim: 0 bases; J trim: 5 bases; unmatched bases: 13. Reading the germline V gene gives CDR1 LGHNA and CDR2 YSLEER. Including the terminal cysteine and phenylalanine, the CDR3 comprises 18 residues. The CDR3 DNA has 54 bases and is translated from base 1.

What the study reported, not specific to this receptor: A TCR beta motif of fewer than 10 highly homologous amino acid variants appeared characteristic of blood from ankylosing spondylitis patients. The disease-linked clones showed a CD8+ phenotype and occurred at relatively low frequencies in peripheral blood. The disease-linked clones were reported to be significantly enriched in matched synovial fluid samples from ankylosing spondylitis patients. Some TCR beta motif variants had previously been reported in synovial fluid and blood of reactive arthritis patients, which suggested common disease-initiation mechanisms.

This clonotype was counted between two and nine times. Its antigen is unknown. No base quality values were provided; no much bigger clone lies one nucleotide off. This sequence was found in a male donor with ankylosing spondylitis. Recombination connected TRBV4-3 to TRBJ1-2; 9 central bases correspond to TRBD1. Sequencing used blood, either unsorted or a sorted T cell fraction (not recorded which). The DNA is TGCGCCAGCAGCCAAGAACCGGGACAGGGCCGGTTAGGGTATGGCTACACCTTC. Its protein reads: CASSQEPGQGRLGYGYTF.